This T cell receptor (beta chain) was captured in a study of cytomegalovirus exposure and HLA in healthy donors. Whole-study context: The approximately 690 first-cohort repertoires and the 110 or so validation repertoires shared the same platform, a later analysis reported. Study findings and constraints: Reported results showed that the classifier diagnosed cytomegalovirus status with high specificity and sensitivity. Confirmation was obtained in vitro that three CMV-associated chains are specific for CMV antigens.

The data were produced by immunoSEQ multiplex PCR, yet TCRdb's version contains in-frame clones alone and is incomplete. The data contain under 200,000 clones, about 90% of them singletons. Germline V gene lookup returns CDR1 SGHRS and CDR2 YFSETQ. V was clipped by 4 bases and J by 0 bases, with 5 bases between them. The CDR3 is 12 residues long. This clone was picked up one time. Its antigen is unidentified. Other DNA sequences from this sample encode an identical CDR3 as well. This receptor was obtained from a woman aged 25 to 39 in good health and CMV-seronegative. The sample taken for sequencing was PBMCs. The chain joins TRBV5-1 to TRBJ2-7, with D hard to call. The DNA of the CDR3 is TGCGCCAGCAGCAGTCTCTCCTACGAGCAGTACTTC. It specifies CASSSLSYEQYF. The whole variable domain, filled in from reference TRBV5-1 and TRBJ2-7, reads KAGVTQTPRYLIKTRGQQVTLSCSPISGHRSVSWYQQTPGQGLQFLFEYFSETQRNKGNFPGRFSGRQFSNSRSEMNVSTLELGDSALYLCASSSLSYEQYFGPGTRLTVT.